The 24 T cell receptor beta chains below all came from one sample that was sequenced in a study of CD8 T cells in ankylosing spondylitis. In TCRdb, the 5' RACE reads were re-called with MiXCR into one record per CDR3 protein. There are 210,000 or so distinct CDR3 sequences in the sample; around 25% occur only once, and approximately 6.6% lies in the top ten. Sequencing was carried out using blood, either unsorted or a sorted T cell fraction (not recorded which). The source is a male donor with ankylosing spondylitis or in good health (not recorded which).

This clonotype was counted ten times or more. As DNA, the CDR3 is TGCGCCAGCAGAGGGTTAGCGGGGACTTACAATGAGCAGTTCTTC. Protein sequence: CASRGLAGTYNEQFF. V is TRBV5-1 and J is TRBJ2-1; 8 nucleotides align to TRBD2. Germline V gives CDR1 SGHRS, CDR2 YFSETQ. J gave up 4 bases and V 5 bases, and 8 bases lay outside the gene matches. CDR3 length: 15 residues. The full variable domain, its missing parts supplied by reference TRBV5-1 and TRBJ2-1, is KAGVTQTPRYLIKTRGQQVTLSCSPISGHRSVSWYQQTPGQGLQFLFEYFSETQRNKGNFPGRFSGRQFSNSRSEMNVSTLELGDSALYLCASRGLAGTYNEQFFGPGTRLTVL.

In this sample, this clonotype turned up many times. J is TRBJ2-1 and V is TRBV5-1; 8 bases map to TRBD2. The germline CDR1 and CDR2 sequences are SGHRS and YFSETQ. Trimming took 0 bases from V and 4 from J; bases not matched to a gene: 6. The CDR3 loop spans 16 amino acids. The DNA of the CDR3 is TGCGCCAGCAGCTTGGTAGCGGGGTCCGGATACAATGAGCAGTTCTTC. It is translated as CASSLVAGSGYNEQFF.

The table lists this clonotype with many counts. The chain is built from TRBV12-3 or TRBV12-4 and TRBJ2-7; D is unclear. Trimming took off 2 bases at V and 7 bases at J, with 9 bases between the two ends. The CDR3 extends over 12 amino acids. The CDR3: CASSLNAPEQYF. CDR3 bases: TGTGCCAGCAGTTTAAACGCTCCAGAGCAGTACTTC.

This clonotype was seen more than once but under ten times. The V call is TRBV20-1, the J call TRBJ2-4; 9 bases are shared with TRBD2. This CDR3 contains 16 residues. Trimming cost V 0 bases and J 1 base; bases outside gene matches: 4. CDR1 is DFQATT and CDR2 is SNEGSKA in the germline V gene (reference sequence). In DNA, the CDR3 is TGCAGTGCTAGAGATAGCGGGAGAGGGGCCAAAAACATTCAGTACTTC. Its translation is CSARDSGRGAKNIQYF.

This clonotype turned up a few times. The chain combines TRBV29-1 with TRBJ2-6; D call uncertain. Germline V gene lookup returns CDR1 SQVTM and CDR2 ANQGSEA. The CDR3 has 13 amino acids. V shed 6 bases and J shed 0 bases, with 6 bases lying between them. CDR3 protein: CSVGISGANVLTF. Here the CDR3 DNA reads TGCAGCGTCGGAATCTCTGGGGCCAACGTCCTGACTTTC. Using reference TRBV29-1 and TRBJ2-6 for the parts outside the CDR3, the full variable domain is SAVISQKPSRDICQRGTSLTIQCQVDSQVTMMFWYRQQPGQSLTLIATANQGSEATYESGFVIDKFPISRPNLTFSTLTVSNMSPEDSSIYLCSVGISGANVLTFGAGSRLTVL.

This clonotype came up a few times. This clone may be a read error of a much larger clone one base away. This chain uses TRBV20-1 with TRBJ2-5; 10 bases are shared with TRBD2. Germline values: CDR1 DFQATT, CDR2 SNEGSKA (reference sequence). This CDR3 has 13 amino acids. The CDR3 loop is CSARLAGVETQCF. As DNA, the CDR3 is TGCAGTGCTAGACTAGCGGGAGTTGAGACCCAGTGCTTC.

This clonotype was seen repeatedly, ten times or more. This sequence joins TRBV11-1 and TRBJ1-4; weak D call: TRBD1 (6 bases). Trimming removed 5 bases at V and 1 base at J, with 20 bases between. The CDR3 has 18 amino acids. Germline V lookup: CDR1 SGHAT, CDR2 FQDESV (reference sequence). The CDR3 protein is CASSLEGGRGGTNEKLFF. CDR3 bases: TGTGCCAGCAGCCTAGAGGGGGGCAGAGGTGGAACTAATGAAAAACTGTTTTTT.

This clonotype was counted at least ten times. The CDR3 loop reads CASSPPGTSNNEQFF. As DNA, the CDR3 is TGTGCCAGCTCACCTCCCGGGACTAGTAACAATGAGCAGTTCTTC. This rearrangement joins TRBV18 to TRBJ2-1, with 8 bases matching TRBD2. The CDR3 contains 15 residues. J lost 5 bases, V lost 3 bases, and 6 bases had no gene match. CDR1 is KGHSH and CDR2 is LQKENI in the germline V gene.

The chain uses TRBV20-1 and TRBJ1-5; 8 bases align to TRBD1. This CDR3 is built from 15 residues. Germline V gene data show CDR1 as DFQATT and CDR2 as SNEGSKA (reference sequence). The J segment lost 2 bases and the V segment lost 2 bases, leaving 5 bases of the junction unmatched. CDR3: CSARPVTGGNQPQHF. The CDR3 nucleotides are TGCAGTGCTAGACCCGTGACAGGGGGCAATCAGCCCCAGCATTTT.

This clonotype was recorded many times. The chain couples TRBV4-2 to TRBJ2-5; 8 bases match TRBD2. This CDR3 region has 15 residues. CDR1 and CDR2 from the germline V gene are LGHNA and YNFKEQ. Unmatched junction bases numbered 5, after V lost 0 bases and J lost 5 bases. CDR3 sequence reads: CASSQEMGGRETQYF. The CDR3 nucleotides are TGTGCCAGCAGCCAAGAAATGGGCGGGAGGGAGACCCAGTACTTC.

This clonotype was seen more than once but under ten times. The genes are TRBV20-1 and TRBJ2-5; 12 bases line up with TRBD2. The V and J ends lost 3 bases and 5 bases, in that order; junction bases with no gene match: 4. Per germline, CDR1 DFQATT and CDR2 SNEGSKA (reference sequence). The CDR3 has 14 amino acids. The CDR3 DNA reads as TGCAGTGCTAGGCTAGCGGGAGGGGGGGAGACCCAGTACTTC. Amino acid sequence: CSARLAGGGETQYF.

This clonotype was counted many times. The CDR3 nucleotides read TGTGCCAGCAGCTTAGTGGGGGGAAGCGCTGGAAACACCATATATTTT. It specifies CASSLVGGSAGNTIYF. The chain combines TRBV7-2 with TRBJ1-3; D perhaps matches TRBD1 (5 bases). This CDR3 comprises 16 residues. The germline V gene encodes CDR1 SGHTA and CDR2 FQGNSA. The V end was cut by 1 base, the J end by 2 bases, with 12 bases between. The entire variable domain, with the rest obtained from reference TRBV7-2 and TRBJ1-3, is as follows: GAGVSQSPSNKVTEKGKDVELRCDPISGHTALYWYRQSLGQGLEFLIYFQGNSAPDKSGLPSDRFSAERTGGSVSTLTIQRTQQEDSAVYLCASSLVGGSAGNTIYFGEGSWLTVV.

For this clonotype: A read error may explain this, as a much larger clone is one base away. The genes are TRBV3-1 and TRBJ2-1; 11 nucleotides align to TRBD2. The CDR3 spans 15 residues. The germline V gene has CDR1 LGHDT and CDR2 YNNKEL (reference sequence). CDR3 region: CACSQTSGGGNEQFF. The CDR3 coding sequence is TGTGCCTGCAGCCAAACTAGCGGGGGAGGGAATGAGCAGTTCTTC.

This chain links TRBV9 with TRBJ2-5; 7 positions match TRBD1. CDR3 length: 15 residues. V lost 0 bases and J lost 1; bases outside the gene matches: 3. Germline values: CDR1 SGDLS, CDR2 YYNGEE. CDR3 in DNA: TGTGCCAGCAGCGTAGATTCAGGGGGCCAAGAGACCCAGTACTTC. It encodes CASSVDSGGQETQYF.

V usage is TRBV3-1 and J usage is TRBJ2-7; unclear D gene. Germline CDR1 LGHDT, CDR2 YNNKEL (reference sequence). Trimming cost V 0 bases and J 1 base, with 7 bases left between them. The CDR3 has 14 amino acids. CDR3 nucleotide sequence: TGTGCCAGCAGCCAAGATGATCAATCCTACGAGCAGTACTTC. Encoded protein: CASSQDDQSYEQYF.

This clonotype was found many times. Sequence at one end of the junction differs from germline and may be a read error. J is TRBJ2-5 and V is TRBV7-7, with a possible D match to TRBD2 (5 bases). The CDR3 has 15 amino acids. Germline CDR1 SSHAT, CDR2 FNYEAQ (reference sequence). The CDR3 sequence is CASSPLKGLRETQYF. The CDR3 DNA sequence: TGTGCTAGCAGCCCACTTAAAGGACTCCGGGAGACCCAGTACTTC.

This clonotype was recorded many times. The rearrangement links TRBV10-2 to TRBJ1-5; no definite D call. V lost 7 bases, J lost 0 bases, and 7 bases lay in between. The CDR3 has 13 residues. Germline V gene data show CDR1 as WSHSY and CDR2 as SAAADI. CDR3 coding DNA: TGCGCCAGCAAAGACGGTAGCAATCAGCCCCAGCATTTT. This gives the protein CASKDGSNQPQHF.

This clonotype was detected many times. The chain uses TRBV20-1 and TRBJ2-5; D remains unclear. CDR3 size: 16 residues. Per the germline V gene, CDR1 is DFQATT and CDR2 is SNEGSKA (reference sequence). Trimming removed 1 base at V and 2 bases at J, with 17 bases between. The CDR3 loop is CSARGGGSAVQETQYF. The CDR3 bases are TGCAGTGCTAGAGGTGGCGGATCGGCAGTTCAAGAGACCCAGTACTTC.

J is TRBJ2-1 and V is TRBV18; possibly TRBD1 for D (6 bases). CDR3 length: 14 amino acids. V was trimmed by 6 bases and J by 5 bases, leaving 14 bases between them. Germline assignment: CDR1 KGHSH and CDR2 LQKENI. CDR3 protein: CASSPYSGDNEQFF. DNA for the CDR3: TGTGCCAGCTCCCCCTACTCAGGGGACAATGAGCAGTTCTTC.

With respect to this clonotype: A read error may explain this, as a much larger clone is one base away. The chain carries TRBV10-1 and TRBJ2-3; TRBD2 is a possible D gene (6 bases). The V end was cut by 5 bases, the J end by 0 bases, with 6 bases between. The CDR3 sequence is 13 residues long. Germline V lookup: CDR1 WNHNN, CDR2 SYGVQD (reference sequence). Here the CDR3 reads CASSSGSTDTQYF. The DNA for the CDR3 is TGCGCCAGCAGTAGCGGGAGCACAGATACGCAGTATTTT.

This clonotype showed up many times. V usage is TRBV7-3 and J usage is TRBJ2-2; TRBD2 matches 7 bases. V lost 8 bases, J lost 4 bases, and 10 bases stayed unmatched. The CDR3 consists of 15 residues. The germline gives CDR1 SGHTA, CDR2 FQGTGA. The CDR3 region is CASGLTSSTTGELFF. CDR3 nucleotide sequence: TGTGCCAGCGGATTGACTAGCTCGACCACCGGGGAGCTGTTTTTT.

The chain carries TRBV20-1 and TRBJ2-1, with 14 bases matching TRBD2. Trimming removed 6 bases from V and 7 bases from J; junction bases left unmatched: 5. The CDR3 covers 14 residues. CDR1 is DFQATT and CDR2 is SNEGSKA in the germline V gene (reference sequence). CDR3 sequence (DNA): TGCAGTGCCAGGACTAGCGGGAGGTATAATGAGCAGTTCTTC. It is translated as CSARTSGRYNEQFF.

The genes are TRBV29-1 and TRBJ2-1, with D perhaps assigned TRBD1 or TRBD2 (5 bases each). There are 12 residues in the CDR3. V lost 7 bases and J lost 7, with 14 bases in between. Germline CDR1 reads SQVTM; CDR2 reads ANQGSEA. The CDR3 bases are TGCAGCGGTCAGGGAGAGGGTAATGAGCAGTTCTTC. Amino acid sequence: CSGQGEGNEQFF.

This chain links TRBV10-3 with TRBJ2-1; D not resolved. This CDR3 contains 14 residues. Germline CDR1 ENHRY, CDR2 SYGVKD. V was pared by 3 bases and J by 3 bases, with 9 bases between. The CDR3 DNA reads as TGTGCCATCAGTGATGTACAGAACTACAATGAGCAGTTCTTC. Translation: CAISDVQNYNEQFF.